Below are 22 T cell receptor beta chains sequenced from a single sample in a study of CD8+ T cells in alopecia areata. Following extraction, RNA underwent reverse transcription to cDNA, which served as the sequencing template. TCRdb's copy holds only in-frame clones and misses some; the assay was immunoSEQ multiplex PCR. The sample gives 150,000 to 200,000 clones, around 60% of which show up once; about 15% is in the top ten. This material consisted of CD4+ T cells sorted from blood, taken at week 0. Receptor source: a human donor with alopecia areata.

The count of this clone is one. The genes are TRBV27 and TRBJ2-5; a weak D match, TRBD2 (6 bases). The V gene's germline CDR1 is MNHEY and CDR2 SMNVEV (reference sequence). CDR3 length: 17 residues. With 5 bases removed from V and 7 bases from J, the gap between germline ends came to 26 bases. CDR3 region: CASSPPLGAGNLATQYF. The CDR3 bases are TGTGCCAGCAGTCCACCCCTTGGGGCGGGGAACTTAGCGACCCAGTACTTC.

In DNA form, the CDR3 reads TGTGCCTGGACAAGGGCTGGGTCGGTGGAGCTGTTTTTT. Translation gives CAWTRAGSVELFF. The chain combines TRBV30 with TRBJ2-2, with D uncertain. CDR1 is GTSNPN, CDR2 SVGIG, per germline (reference sequence). The CDR3 contains 13 residues. V lost 4 bases and J lost 10, with 16 bases in between.

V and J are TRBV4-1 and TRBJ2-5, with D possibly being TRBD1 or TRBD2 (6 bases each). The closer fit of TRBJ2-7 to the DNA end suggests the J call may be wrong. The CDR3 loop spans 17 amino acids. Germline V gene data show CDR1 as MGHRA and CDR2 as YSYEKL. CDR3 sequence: CASSQGPRGGPSYEQYF. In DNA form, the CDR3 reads TGCGCCAGCAGCCAAGGTCCTCGAGGGGGGCCCTCCTACGAGCAGTACTTC.

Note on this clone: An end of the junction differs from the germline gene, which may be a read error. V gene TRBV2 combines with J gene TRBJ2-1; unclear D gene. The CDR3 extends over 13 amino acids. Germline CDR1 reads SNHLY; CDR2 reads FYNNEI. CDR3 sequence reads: CASSEARASAGIF. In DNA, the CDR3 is TGTGCCAGCAGTGAAGCGCGTGCGTCTGCTGGCATCTTC.

CDR3 bases: TGCAGCGTTGAAGGGCCAGGGGTTTTAGGCTACACCTTC. Its protein product is CSVEGPGVLGYTF. The chain is built from TRBV29-1 and TRBJ1-2; maybe TRBD1 (6 bases). The ends were cut back, 1 base at V and 8 bases at J, with 14 bases in the middle. Germline V CDR1 and CDR2: SQVTM, ANQGSEA. CDR3 length: 13 residues.

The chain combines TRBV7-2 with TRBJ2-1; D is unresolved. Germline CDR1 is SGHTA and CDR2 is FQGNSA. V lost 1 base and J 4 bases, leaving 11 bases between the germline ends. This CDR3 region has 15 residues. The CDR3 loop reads CASSLDGSLYNEQFF. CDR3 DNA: TGTGCCAGCAGCTTAGACGGCAGCCTTTACAATGAGCAGTTCTTC.

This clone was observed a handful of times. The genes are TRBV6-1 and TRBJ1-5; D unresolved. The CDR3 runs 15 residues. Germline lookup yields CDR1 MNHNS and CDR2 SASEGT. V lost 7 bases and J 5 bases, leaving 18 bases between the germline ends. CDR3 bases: TGTGCCAGCATCCGTACGTGGGATGGGGATCAGCCCCAGCATTTT. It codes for CASIRTWDGDQPQHF.

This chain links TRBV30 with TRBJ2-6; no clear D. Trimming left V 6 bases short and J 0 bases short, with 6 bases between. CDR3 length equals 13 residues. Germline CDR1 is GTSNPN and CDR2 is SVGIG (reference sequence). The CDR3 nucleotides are TGTGCCTGTTCAGCCTCTGGGGCCAACGTCCTGACTTTC. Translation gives CACSASGANVLTF.

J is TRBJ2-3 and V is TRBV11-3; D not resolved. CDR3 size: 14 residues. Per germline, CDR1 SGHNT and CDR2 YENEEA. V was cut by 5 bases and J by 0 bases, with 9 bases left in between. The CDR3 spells CASSQRSSTDTQYF. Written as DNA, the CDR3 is TGTGCCAGCAGCCAAAGGTCTAGCACAGATACGCAGTATTTT.

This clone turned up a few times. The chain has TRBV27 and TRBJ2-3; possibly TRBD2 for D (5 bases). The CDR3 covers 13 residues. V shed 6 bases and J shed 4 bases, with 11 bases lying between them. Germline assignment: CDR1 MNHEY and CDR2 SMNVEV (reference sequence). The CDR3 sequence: CASSRTGSDTQYF. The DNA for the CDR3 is TGTGCCAGCAGCCGGACGGGATCAGATACGCAGTATTTT.

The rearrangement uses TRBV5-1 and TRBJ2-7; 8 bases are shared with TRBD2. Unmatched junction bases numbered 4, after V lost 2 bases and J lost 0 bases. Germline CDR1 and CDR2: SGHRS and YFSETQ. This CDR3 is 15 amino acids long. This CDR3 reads CASSLSGGSSYEQYF. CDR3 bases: TGCGCCAGCAGCTTAAGCGGGGGTAGCTCCTACGAGCAGTACTTC.

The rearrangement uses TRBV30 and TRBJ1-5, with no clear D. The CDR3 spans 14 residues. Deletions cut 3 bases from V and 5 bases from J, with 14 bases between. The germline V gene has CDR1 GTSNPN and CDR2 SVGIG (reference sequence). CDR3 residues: CAWSAGTLYQPQHF. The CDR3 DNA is TGTGCCTGGAGCGCGGGAACTTTATATCAGCCCCAGCATTTT.

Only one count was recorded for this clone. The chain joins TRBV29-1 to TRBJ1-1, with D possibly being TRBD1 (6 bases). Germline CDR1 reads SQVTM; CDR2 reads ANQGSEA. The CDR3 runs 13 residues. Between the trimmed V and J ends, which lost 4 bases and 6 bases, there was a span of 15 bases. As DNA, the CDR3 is TGCAGCGTTGGTTTCGGGGGGCGCGCTGAAGCTTTCTTT. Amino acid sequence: CSVGFGGRAEAFF.

CDR3 protein: CAWSGGRPGQNGELFF. CDR3 coding DNA: TGTGCCTGGAGTGGGGGCCGACCCGGGCAAAACGGGGAGCTGTTTTTT. This chain connects TRBV30 to TRBJ2-2; perhaps TRBD1 as D (5 bases). The ends were cut back, 1 base at V and 7 bases at J, with 19 bases in the middle. The length of the CDR3 is 16 residues. Per germline, CDR1 GTSNPN and CDR2 SVGIG (reference sequence).

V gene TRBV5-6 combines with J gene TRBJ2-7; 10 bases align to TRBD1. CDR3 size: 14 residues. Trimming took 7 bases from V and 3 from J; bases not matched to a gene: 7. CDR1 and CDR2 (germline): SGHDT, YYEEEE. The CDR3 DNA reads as TGTGCCAGCCAAATGGACAGGGGGATCTACGAGCAGTACTTC. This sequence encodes CASQMDRGIYEQYF. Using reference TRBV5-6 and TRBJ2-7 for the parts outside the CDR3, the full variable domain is DAGVTQSPTHLIKTRGQQVTLRCSPKSGHDTVSWYQQALGQGPQFIFQYYEEEERQRGNFPDRFSGHQFPNYSSELNVNALLLGDSALYLCASQMDRGIYEQYFGPGTRLTVT.

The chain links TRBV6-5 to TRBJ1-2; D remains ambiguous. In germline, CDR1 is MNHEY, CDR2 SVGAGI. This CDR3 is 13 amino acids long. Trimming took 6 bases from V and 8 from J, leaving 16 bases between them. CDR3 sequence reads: CASSSRGPSGYTF. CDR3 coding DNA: TGTGCCAGCAGCTCCCGAGGGCCCTCGGGCTACACCTTC.

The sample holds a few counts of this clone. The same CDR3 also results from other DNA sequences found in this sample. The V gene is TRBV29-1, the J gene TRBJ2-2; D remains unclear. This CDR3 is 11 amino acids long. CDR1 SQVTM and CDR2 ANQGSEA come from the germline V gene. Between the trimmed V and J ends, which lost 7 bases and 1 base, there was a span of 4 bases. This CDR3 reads CSGKNTGELFF. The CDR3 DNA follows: TGCAGCGGTAAGAACACCGGGGAGCTGTTTTTT.

The CDR3 region is CASSFGRGGGVADTQYF. CDR3 nucleotide sequence: TGTGCCAGCAGCTTCGGGCGGGGCGGGGGTGTCGCAGATACGCAGTATTTT. This rearrangement joins TRBV5-4 to TRBJ2-3; 7 positions agree with TRBD2. The junction had 13 bases not matched to a gene; V was cut back by 2 bases and J by 4 bases. Germline CDR1 SGHNT, CDR2 YYREEE (reference sequence). This CDR3 is built from 17 residues.

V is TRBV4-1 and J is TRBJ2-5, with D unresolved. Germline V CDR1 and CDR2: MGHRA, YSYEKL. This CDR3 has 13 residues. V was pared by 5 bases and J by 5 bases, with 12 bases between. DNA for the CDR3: TGCGCCAGCAGCGTGGATCCCAGGGAGACCCAGTACTTC. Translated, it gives CASSVDPRETQYF.

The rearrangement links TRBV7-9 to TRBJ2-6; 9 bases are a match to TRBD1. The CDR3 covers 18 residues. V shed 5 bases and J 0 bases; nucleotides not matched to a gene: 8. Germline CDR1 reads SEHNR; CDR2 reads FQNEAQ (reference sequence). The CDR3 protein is CASSPRGTGSSGANVLTF. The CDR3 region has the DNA TGTGCCAGCAGCCCAAGGGGGACAGGGTCCTCTGGGGCCAACGTCCTGACTTTC. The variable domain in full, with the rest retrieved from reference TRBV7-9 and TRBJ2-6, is DTGVSQNPRHKITKRGQNVTFRCDPISEHNRLYWYRQTLGQGPEFLTYFQNEAQLEKSRLLSDRFSAERPKGSFSTLEIQRTEQGDSAMYLCASSPRGTGSSGANVLTFGAGSRLTVL.

DNA for the CDR3: TGTGCCAGCTCACCACGACCGACAGGGCTGCAAGAGACCCAGTACTTC. This translates into CASSPRPTGLQETQYF. The genes are TRBV18 and TRBJ2-5; 7 bases line up with TRBD1. V gave up 1 base and J gave up 2 bases; unmatched junction bases: 7. This CDR3 spans 16 amino acids. Germline loops: CDR1 KGHSH, CDR2 LQKENI.

The CDR3 is CASSLREGHPRRDQPQHF. CDR3 nucleotide sequence: TGTGCCAGCAGCTTACGTGAAGGACACCCCCGAAGGGATCAGCCCCAGCATTTT. V usage is TRBV7-9 and J usage is TRBJ1-5, with a possible D match to TRBD1 (5 bases). CDR3 size: 18 residues. Deletions cut 2 bases from V and 5 bases from J, with 22 bases between. CDR1 SEHNR and CDR2 FQNEAQ come from the germline V gene (reference sequence).